This TCR beta chain was documented in a study of spatial heterogeneity in lung cancer. The CDR3 has 14 amino acids. CDR1 and CDR2 (germline): GTSNPN, SVGIG (reference sequence). Stated time point: sample taken at primary tumor resection. The authors sequenced whole RNA from tumor, nontumor lung or frozen PBMC without sorting. In TCRdb, the 5' RACE reads were re-called with MiXCR into one record per CDR3 protein. The sample lists around 75,000 distinct CDR3 sequences; 10% to 15% were seen once. Comment on this clonotype: A much larger clone differs by one base, so this may be a read error.

This receptor was identified in a male donor with early-stage non-small cell lung cancer. Sequencing used PBMCs, obtained at surgery. J is TRBJ2-7 and V is TRBV30, with D maybe TRBD1 (5 bases). This CDR3 is CARSWSRVSYEQYF. CDR3 nucleotides: TGTGCCCGGAGTTGGAGCAGGGTGAGCTACGAGCAGTACTTC.